The next 30 T cell receptor beta chains were all read from a single sample in a study of cytomegalovirus exposure and HLA in healthy donors. 60 Vbeta and 13 Jbeta primers were used in PCR. Repertoires were generated with immunoSEQ multiplex PCR, while TCRdb's copy carries only in-frame clones and drops some. The repertoire holds fewer than 80,000 clones, with 75% as singletons. Source material: PBMCs. The source of these receptors is a woman aged 40 to 49 in good health and CMV-seropositive.

J is TRBJ2-6 and V is TRBV4-3; the D is unclear. Germline CDR1 reads LGHNA; CDR2 reads YSLEER. CDR3 length: 16 residues. V was pared by 0 bases and J by 0 bases, with 6 bases between. The CDR3 coding sequence is TGCGCCAGCAGCCAAGATACCAGCTCTGGGGCCAACGTCCTGACTTTC. It is translated as CASSQDTSSGANVLTF.

The rearrangement links TRBV10-1 to TRBJ2-1; 7 nucleotides align to TRBD1. Unmatched junction bases numbered 13, after V lost 10 bases and J lost 4 bases. Germline CDR1 reads WNHNN; CDR2 reads SYGVQD (reference sequence). The CDR3 length is 15 residues. The CDR3 loop reads CATTWRGGLYNEQFF. CDR3 DNA sequence: TGCGCCACCACCTGGCGAGGGGGCCTATACAATGAGCAGTTCTTC.

J is TRBJ2-1 and V is TRBV13, with 7 bases aligning to TRBD2. Unmatched junction bases numbered 6, after V lost 0 bases and J lost 7 bases. Germline V lookup: CDR1 PRHDT, CDR2 FYEKMQ (reference sequence). The CDR3 is 15 residues long. The CDR3, as DNA: TGTGCCAGCAGCTTAGGGGGGGGGATGGTGAATGAGCAGTTCTTC. It yields the protein CASSLGGGMVNEQFF.

This sequence joins TRBV1 and TRBJ2-5; the D segment call TRBD2 is taken from the table without a DNA check. TRBV1 is marked as a pseudogene. CDR3 length: 17 residues. Here the CDR3 reads CTSSQGHGGGREETQYF. In DNA, the CDR3 is TGCACCAGCAGCCAAGGCCATGGCGGGGGGCGGGAAGAGACCCAGTACTTC.

The chain employs TRBV5-1 and TRBJ2-2, with a possible D match to TRBD2 (5 bases). V was pared by 4 bases and J by 2 bases, with 6 bases between. Germline V lookup: CDR1 SGHRS, CDR2 YFSETQ. This CDR3 is built from 13 residues. The CDR3 sequence is CASSEGNTGELFF. CDR3 sequence (DNA): TGCGCCAGCAGCGAGGGAAACACCGGGGAGCTGTTTTTT.

V and J are TRBV11-3 and TRBJ2-2; D ambiguous. The CDR3 covers 14 residues. From germline, CDR1 is SGHNT and CDR2 YENEEA. V gave up 7 bases and J gave up 0 bases, with 9 bases separating them. The CDR3 spells CASKSEANTGELFF. The CDR3 nucleotides are TGTGCCAGCAAGAGCGAAGCGAACACCGGGGAGCTGTTTTTT.

This clone appeared once. The J gene is TRBJ2-7, the V gene TRBV7-2, with 11 nucleotides matching TRBD1. V lost 4 bases, J lost 8 bases, and 4 bases stayed unmatched. The germline CDR1 and CDR2 sequences are SGHTA and FQGNSA. The CDR3 has 13 amino acids. CDR3 in DNA: TGTGCCAGCAGCTGGGGGACAGGGGGGAAGCAGTACTTC. Protein: CASSWGTGGKQYF. Drawing the rest from reference TRBV7-2 and TRBJ2-7, the complete variable domain is GAGVSQSPSNKVTEKGKDVELRCDPISGHTALYWYRQSLGQGLEFLIYFQGNSAPDKSGLPSDRFSAERTGGSVSTLTIQRTQQEDSAVYLCASSWGTGGKQYFGPGTRLTVT.

The rearrangement joins TRBV9 to TRBJ1-1; D unclear. Germline V lookup: CDR1 SGDLS, CDR2 YYNGEE. Trimming removed 3 bases from V and 1 base from J, with 7 bases in between. The CDR3 sequence is 13 residues long. CDR3 coding DNA: TGTGCCAGCAGCGAACAGTCGAACACTGAAGCTTTCTTT. This translates into CASSEQSNTEAFF.

V and J are TRBV11-2 and TRBJ2-6; TRBD1 might be the D (6 bases). The V gene's germline CDR1 is SGHAT and CDR2 FQNNGV. CDR3 size: 19 residues. The V gene lost 0 bases and the J gene lost 2 bases, with 17 bases spanning the gap. CDR3 DNA: TGTGCCAGCAGCTTAGACCCCTGGCCCCCAGGGGCTGGGGCCAACGTCCTGACTTTC. It codes for CASSLDPWPPGAGANVLTF.

The chain joins TRBV5-8 to TRBJ1-3, with 9 positions matching TRBD1. The CDR3 runs to 17 residues. Trimming cost V 4 bases and J 0 bases; bases outside gene matches: 8. Germline CDR1 is SGHTS and CDR2 is YDEGEE. For the CDR3, the DNA is TGTGCCAGCAGCCACCCGGGACAGGGATCCTCTGGAAACACCATATATTTT. Translation gives CASSHPGQGSSGNTIYF.

This chain connects TRBV5-1 to TRBJ1-2; D is possibly TRBD1 (5 bases). The ends were cut back, 4 bases at V and 4 bases at J, with 14 bases in the middle. The CDR3 length is 14 residues. Germline lookup yields CDR1 SGHRS and CDR2 YFSETQ. This chain's CDR3 is CASSPEDSRYGYTF. CDR3 DNA: TGCGCCAGCAGCCCGGAAGACAGCCGCTATGGCTACACCTTC.

In its sample, this clone was seen a few times. The chain has TRBV18 and TRBJ2-5; D unresolved. The V gene lost 3 bases and the J gene lost 1 base, with 6 bases spanning the gap. This CDR3 comprises 13 residues. CDR1 is KGHSH, CDR2 LQKENI, per germline. CDR3 in DNA: TGTGCCAGCTCACCGAGGCTCCAAGAGACCCAGTACTTC. Encoded protein: CASSPRLQETQYF.

The chain joins TRBV19 to TRBJ1-1, with 11 positions matching TRBD1. This CDR3 has 17 residues. With V trimmed by 4 bases and J by 0 bases, 7 bases remained unmatched. Germline V gene lookup returns CDR1 LNHDA and CDR2 SQIVND (reference sequence). CDR3 bases: TGTGCCAGTAGTACCGGGACAGGGGGTGAAATGAACACTGAAGCTTTCTTT. Encoded protein: CASSTGTGGEMNTEAFF.

As DNA, the CDR3 is TGCAGTGCTAGGGACACTAACATTCAGTACTTC. Translation: CSARDTNIQYF. The V and J genes are TRBV20-1 and TRBJ2-4; weak D call: TRBD1 (5 bases). This CDR3 comprises 11 residues. V was shortened by 3 bases and J by 7 bases, with 7 bases between the two germline ends. The germline gives CDR1 DFQATT, CDR2 SNEGSKA (reference sequence).

This clone was seen more than once but under ten times. The V and J genes are TRBV5-1 and TRBJ2-3; TRBD2 agrees at 8 bases. The CDR3 contains 15 residues. V was clipped by 2 bases and J by 5 bases; unmatched bases: 7. Germline V gene sequence: CDR1 SGHRS, CDR2 YFSETQ. The CDR3 sequence is CASSFGRGGGDTQYF. The CDR3 DNA sequence: TGCGCCAGCAGCTTCGGACGGGGGGGAGGAGATACGCAGTATTTT.

The chain employs TRBV5-1 and TRBJ2-1; 7 bases are shared with TRBD1. CDR1 is SGHRS and CDR2 is YFSETQ in the germline V gene. The length of the CDR3 is 14 residues. J gave up 7 bases and V 4 bases, and 8 bases lay outside the gene matches. The CDR3 bases are TGCGCCAGCAGCCCCACAGGGGTAGGGAATGAGCAGTTCTTC. Amino acids: CASSPTGVGNEQFF.

The chain employs TRBV4-1 and TRBJ2-3; 9 bases are shared with TRBD2. CDR1 is MGHRA, CDR2 YSYEKL, per germline. Losses at the gene ends were 4 bases for V and 1 base for J; bases not matched to a gene: 3. This CDR3 has 15 amino acids. Written as DNA, the CDR3 is TGCGCCAGCAGCCCCCGGACTAGCGGCACAGATACGCAGTATTTT. It encodes CASSPRTSGTDTQYF.

This clone showed up just a few times. This chain links TRBV9 with TRBJ1-2; 7 bases map to TRBD1. The CDR3 length is 14 residues. Germline CDR1 SGDLS, CDR2 YYNGEE. The J segment lost 6 bases and the V segment lost 3 bases, leaving 8 bases of the junction unmatched. Here the CDR3 reads CASSGQGGFDGYTF. The CDR3 coding sequence is TGTGCCAGCAGCGGACAGGGCGGGTTTGATGGCTACACCTTC. Full variable domain (missing parts from reference TRBV9 and TRBJ1-2): DSGVTQTPKHLITATGQRVTLRCSPRSGDLSVYWYQQSLDQGLQFLIQYYNGEERAKGNILERFSAQQFPDLHSELNLSSLELGDSALYFCASSGQGGFDGYTFGSGTRLTVV.

This clone turned up a few times. The V gene is TRBV5-6, the J gene TRBJ2-3; the match to TRBD2 covers 11 bases. The CDR3 has 18 residues. In germline, CDR1 is SGHDT, CDR2 YYEEEE. With 4 bases clipped from V and 0 bases from J, the junction kept 10 bases outside the gene matches. CDR3 coding DNA: TGTGCCAGCAGCCTCACTAGCGGGGGAACGACTAGCACAGATACGCAGTATTTT. This translates into CASSLTSGGTTSTDTQYF. The full variable domain, its missing parts supplied by reference TRBV5-6 and TRBJ2-3, is DAGVTQSPTHLIKTRGQQVTLRCSPKSGHDTVSWYQQALGQGPQFIFQYYEEEERQRGNFPDRFSGHQFPNYSSELNVNALLLGDSALYLCASSLTSGGTTSTDTQYFGPGTRLTVL.

Notes on this clone: The sample has other DNA sequences that encode this CDR3 too. V gene TRBV13 combines with J gene TRBJ2-3; D is undetermined. Trimming cost V 4 bases and J 6 bases, with 17 bases left between them. The CDR3 runs to 15 residues. Germline V gene lookup returns CDR1 PRHDT and CDR2 FYEKMQ (reference sequence). CDR3 sequence: CASSSALTDGDTQYF. CDR3 in DNA: TGTGCCAGCAGCTCAGCCCTAACCGACGGGGATACGCAGTATTTT.

This clone was seen just once. This chain joins TRBV27 and TRBJ2-5; maybe TRBD2 (5 bases). CDR1 MNHEY and CDR2 SMNVEV come from the germline V gene (reference sequence). This CDR3 is 14 amino acids long. V gave up 6 bases and J gave up 5 bases, with 16 bases separating them. The CDR3 sequence is CASSPPGVRETQYF. CDR3 DNA sequence: TGTGCCAGCAGCCCCCCCGGGGTTCGGGAGACCCAGTACTTC.

This clone was seen more than once but under ten times. The chain carries TRBV19 and TRBJ2-4; no firm D call. V shed 0 bases and J shed 1 base, with 10 bases lying between them. The CDR3 totals 16 residues. From germline, CDR1 is LNHDA and CDR2 SQIVND (reference sequence). CDR3 amino acids: CASSIDFSVAKNIQYF. The CDR3 DNA is TGTGCCAGTAGTATAGATTTTTCCGTTGCCAAAAACATTCAGTACTTC.

The DNA of the CDR3 is TGTGCCAGCAGCATTACTACAGGGAGAATCGATACGCAGTATTTT. Translating gives CASSITTGRIDTQYF. The chain couples TRBV7-9 to TRBJ2-3; weak D call: TRBD1 (6 bases). In germline, CDR1 is SEHNR, CDR2 FQNEAQ (reference sequence). Deletions cut 5 bases from V and 6 bases from J, with 18 bases between. CDR3 size: 15 residues.

A few counts support this clone. The rearrangement joins TRBV10-1 to TRBJ2-3, with TRBD1 matching over 9 bases. The CDR3 contains 17 residues. Losses at the gene ends were 2 bases for V and 2 bases for J; bases not matched to a gene: 8. CDR1 WNHNN and CDR2 SYGVQD come from the germline V gene (reference sequence). The CDR3 protein is CASSEGGGTGTTDTQYF. In nucleotides, the CDR3 is TGCGCCAGCAGTGAGGGAGGAGGGACAGGGACCACAGATACGCAGTATTTT.

This chain joins TRBV27 and TRBJ2-7, with TRBD1 identical over 9 bases. The length of the CDR3 is 16 residues. Germline V CDR1 and CDR2: MNHEY, SMNVEV (reference sequence). The V segment lost 6 bases and the J segment 3 bases; nucleotides outside the gene matches: 12. The CDR3 DNA is TGTGCCAGCAGATCCGTACCGGGACAGGGAGGCTACGAGCAGTACTTC. Protein: CASRSVPGQGGYEQYF.

This clone was counted a few times. The chain employs TRBV11-2 and TRBJ2-3; 7 bases match TRBD2. The germline gives CDR1 SGHAT, CDR2 FQNNGV. Trimming cost V 3 bases and J 1 base; bases outside gene matches: 7. The CDR3 covers 16 residues. CDR3 coding DNA: TGTGCCAGCAGCTTTTTCGGGGGGATGGGCACAGATACGCAGTATTTT. It codes for CASSFFGGMGTDTQYF.

J is TRBJ2-3 and V is TRBV6-4; 9 nucleotides match TRBD2. CDR3 length equals 15 residues. Germline CDR1 reads MRHNA; CDR2 reads SNTAGT. V shed 0 bases, J shed 5 bases, and the junction held 3 bases outside the gene matches. This chain's CDR3 is CASSDSRGGQDTQYF. The CDR3 bases are TGTGCCAGCAGTGACTCGCGGGGGGGCCAAGATACGCAGTATTTT.

This clone was counted a single time. The gene calls are TRBV30 and TRBJ1-6; maybe TRBD1 (5 bases). The CDR3 totals 14 residues. Germline V lookup: CDR1 GTSNPN, CDR2 SVGIG (reference sequence). CDR3 region: CARDGSGGNSPLHF. The DNA of the CDR3 is TGTGCTCGGGACGGGAGTGGCGGTAATTCACCCCTCCACTTT.

CDR3 in amino acids: CSVVSSGGATYNEQFF. DNA of the CDR3: TGCAGCGTTGTATCAAGCGGGGGGGCGACCTACAATGAGCAGTTCTTC. The chain links TRBV29-1 to TRBJ2-1, with 10 nucleotides matching TRBD2. Germline CDR1 reads SQVTM; CDR2 reads ANQGSEA. This CDR3 spans 16 amino acids. The junction had 8 bases not matched to a gene; V was cut back by 4 bases and J by 2 bases.

Notes on this clone: One junction end does not reproduce the germline sequence, and a read error may be involved. Other DNA sequences in this specimen translate into the identical CDR3. The chain couples TRBV5-6 to TRBJ1-4; tentative D call: TRBD1 (5 bases). The CDR3 sequence is 16 residues long. Germline loops: CDR1 SGHDT, CDR2 YYEEEE. This chain's CDR3 is CASSGAGPGANEKLFF. The DNA of the CDR3 is TGCGCCAGCAGTGGGGCAGGGCCTGGGGCTAATGAAAAACTGTTTTTT.